Below are 9 T cell receptor beta chains sequenced from a single sample in a study of T cell responses to AZD1222 COVID-19 vaccine. TCRdb's table, derived via immunoSEQ multiplex PCR, lists solely in-frame clones and lacks some. The sample holds 98,000 or so clones; roughly 92% are singletons and the top ten take around 5%. The input for sequencing was peripheral blood, taken on day 0 of AZD1222 vaccination. These receptors all come from an adult in good health.

This clone occurred a few times. This chain connects TRBV11-2 to TRBJ2-5; D is uncertain. This CDR3 region has 11 residues. Germline CDR1 reads SGHAT; CDR2 reads FQNNGV. Trimming cost V 3 bases and J 4 bases, with 3 bases left between them. CDR3 sequence (DNA): TGTGCCAGCAGCTTGGTAGAGACCCAGTACTTC. This translates into CASSLVETQYF.

The chain recombines TRBV5-4 with TRBJ1-5; the D is unclear. The CDR3 sequence is 15 residues long. Germline CDR1 and CDR2: SGHNT and YYREEE (reference sequence). V shed 0 bases and J shed 0 bases, with 7 bases lying between them. In nucleotides, the CDR3 is TGTGCCAGCAGCTTGGGACCCCATAGCAATCAGCCCCAGCATTTT. Translation: CASSLGPHSNQPQHF.

The genes are TRBV19 and TRBJ2-2, with D maybe TRBD2 (6 bases). CDR1 and CDR2 from the germline V gene are LNHDA and SQIVND (reference sequence). V lost 0 bases to trimming and J lost 6 bases, with 8 bases between them. This CDR3 is built from 14 residues. The CDR3 protein is CASSIDAGSGELFF. The CDR3 DNA reads as TGTGCCAGTAGTATAGATGCGGGGTCCGGGGAGCTGTTTTTT.

The gene calls are TRBV4-3 and TRBJ1-6; D possibly corresponds to TRBD1 (5 bases). Germline CDR1 is LGHNA and CDR2 is YSLEER. The CDR3 is 17 residues long. V dropped 4 bases and J dropped 0 bases, with 13 bases sitting between them. In DNA form, the CDR3 reads TGCGCCAGCAGCCGCATCAGGGCCAGCTCCTATAATTCACCCCTCCACTTT. It yields the protein CASSRIRASSYNSPLHF.

V and J are TRBV19 and TRBJ1-5, with 11 bases lining up with TRBD1. The CDR3 loop spans 18 amino acids. Germline V gene lookup returns CDR1 LNHDA and CDR2 SQIVND (reference sequence). With 2 bases clipped from V and 2 bases from J, the junction kept 8 bases outside the gene matches. The CDR3 region is CASSILRTGGYGNQPQHF. CDR3 sequence (DNA): TGTGCCAGTAGTATACTTCGGACAGGGGGCTATGGCAATCAGCCCCAGCATTTT.

The rearrangement uses TRBV7-3 and TRBJ2-1; D call uncertain. This CDR3 comprises 13 residues. V dropped 3 bases and J dropped 5 bases, with 8 bases sitting between them. Germline CDR1 SGHTA, CDR2 FQGTGA. DNA for the CDR3: TGTGCCAGCAGCTTTGGCAGAAACAATGAGCAGTTCTTC. Amino acids: CASSFGRNNEQFF.

This clone has a handful of counts. The chain employs TRBV7-8 and TRBJ1-2; 11 nucleotides line up with TRBD1. Trimming took 3 bases from V and 3 from J; bases not matched to a gene: 3. Looked up from germline, CDR1 is SGHVS and CDR2 is FQNEAQ. CDR3 size: 15 residues. In DNA form, the CDR3 reads TGTGCCAGCAGCTTGAGGGGACAGGGGGACTATGGCTACACCTTC. Translated: CASSLRGQGDYGYTF.

V is TRBV15 and J is TRBJ2-7; 8 bases fit TRBD1. Germline-derived CDR1 and CDR2 are LNHNV and YYDKDF (reference sequence). V trimming: 1 base; J trimming: 3 bases; junction bases outside the gene matches: 2. CDR3 length: 14 amino acids. CDR3 sequence reads: CATSRGTGIYEQYF. CDR3 sequence (DNA): TGTGCCACCAGCAGAGGGACAGGGATCTACGAGCAGTACTTC. The whole variable domain, remainder taken from reference TRBV15 and TRBJ2-7, is DAMVIQNPRYQVTQFGKPVTLSCSQTLNHNVMYWYQQKSSQAPKLLFHYYDKDFNNEADTPDNFQSRRPNTSFCFLDIRSPGLGDTAMYLCATSRGTGIYEQYFGPGTRLTVT.

The chain uses TRBV5-6 and TRBJ1-2; no firm D call. This CDR3 has 12 amino acids. Germline V gene lookup returns CDR1 SGHDT and CDR2 YYEEEE. V lost 3 bases and J 5 bases, leaving 8 bases between the germline ends. The CDR3 DNA follows: TGTGCCAGCAGCTCGACGGAATATGGCTACACCTTC. Amino acids: CASSSTEYGYTF.